There are many counts of the clone carrying this T cell receptor (beta chain). The sample comes from a study of Graves' ophthalmopathy and Graves' hyperthyroidism. In the study overall: Prior to any treatment, peripheral blood was collected at the time of initial diagnosis.

Investigators amplified TCR beta CDR3 regions from RNA transcripts. Second-round multiplex PCR came after first-round RT-PCR with HTBI primers. TCRdb ran MiXCR on the multiplex PCR reads and lists one entry per CDR3 protein. Among 200,000 to 250,000 distinct CDR3 sequences listed, about 22% were seen once. The sequence came from a woman between 45 and 65 years old with Graves' ophthalmopathy. Sequencing was carried out using peripheral blood.

The CDR3 spells CASSRVGADEQYF. As DNA, the CDR3 is TGCGCCAGCTCAAGGGTGGGCGCGGACGAGCAGTACTTC. This chain connects TRBV5-1 to TRBJ2-7; D ambiguous. V was pared by 7 bases and J by 5 bases, with 16 bases between. Germline CDR1 reads SGHRS; CDR2 reads YFSETQ. CDR3 size: 13 residues.